Each of the 32 T cell receptor beta chains below was sequenced from the same sample in a study of cytomegalovirus exposure and HLA in healthy donors. Primers included in the PCR were 60 Vbeta and 13 Jbeta primers. The table came from immunoSEQ multiplex PCR; TCRdb's copy has only in-frame clones and leaves some out. The sample shows 95,000 to 150,000 clones, approximately 70% of them seen only once. Source material: PBMCs. These receptors originate from a man younger than 30 in good health and CMV-seronegative.

A remark on this clone: Other DNA sequences in the sample encode the same CDR3. V gene TRBV7-2 combines with J gene TRBJ2-2; 8 nucleotides align to TRBD1. Germline V gives CDR1 SGHTA, CDR2 FQGNSA. CDR3 length equals 15 residues. The V gene end was trimmed by 1 base and the J gene end by 3 bases; junction bases not matched to a gene: 1. The CDR3 nucleotides are TGTGCCAGCAGCTTAGGGACAGGGTACACCGGGGAGCTGTTTTTT. Encoded protein: CASSLGTGYTGELFF.

The gene calls are TRBV6-6 and TRBJ2-2; 8 bases align to TRBD2. J was trimmed by 6 bases and V by 6 bases; bases with no gene match: 9. Germline CDR1 and CDR2: MNHNY and SVGAGI (reference sequence). The length of the CDR3 is 15 residues. The chain's CDR3 is CASRPSGRWSGELFF. DNA for the CDR3: TGTGCCAGCAGACCGAGCGGGAGATGGTCCGGGGAGCTGTTTTTT.

The rearrangement uses TRBV15 and TRBJ1-1, with TRBD1 as a possible D gene (5 bases). V lost 5 bases and J 8 bases, leaving 12 bases between the germline ends. In germline, CDR1 is LNHNV, CDR2 YYDKDF (reference sequence). The CDR3 loop spans 12 amino acids. CDR3 residues: CATSLGGAEAFF. CDR3 DNA sequence: TGTGCCACCAGCTTAGGAGGGGCAGAAGCTTTCTTT.

The gene calls are TRBV7-2 and TRBJ2-6; a possible D gene is TRBD1 (6 bases). Germline CDR1 reads SGHTA; CDR2 reads FQGNSA. The germline V and J ends were trimmed by 7 bases and 0 bases, with 13 bases remaining between them. CDR3 size: 16 residues. CDR3 amino acids: CASTLLGASGANVLTF. CDR3 in DNA: TGTGCCAGCACCCTTCTGGGGGCCTCTGGGGCCAACGTCCTGACTTTC.

The J gene is TRBJ2-3, the V gene TRBV19; 10 nucleotides match TRBD2. This CDR3 is built from 16 residues. CDR1 is LNHDA, CDR2 SQIVND, per germline (reference sequence). The V segment lost 5 bases and the J segment 0 bases; nucleotides outside the gene matches: 5. Written as DNA, the CDR3 is TGTGCCAGTAGTGTCTTAGCGGGAGGTAGCACAGATACGCAGTATTTT. Translating it yields CASSVLAGGSTDTQYF.

The chain links TRBV9 to TRBJ2-7, with a tentative D call TRBD1 (6 bases). Deletions cut 4 bases from V and 3 bases from J, with 14 bases between. The CDR3 runs 14 residues. Germline V gene data show CDR1 as SGDLS and CDR2 as YYNGEE. DNA for the CDR3: TGTGCCAGCAGCCCGCGGACAGACTACTACGAGCAGTACTTC. Translated: CASSPRTDYYEQYF.

The V call is TRBV28, the J call TRBJ1-2; TRBD1 matches at 10 bases. This CDR3 comprises 15 residues. V shed 5 bases and J 7 bases; nucleotides not matched to a gene: 10. Looked up from germline, CDR1 is MDHEN and CDR2 is SYDVKM. CDR3 coding DNA: TGTGCCAGCAGTCCGAACCGGGACAGGGGCGCTGGCTACACCTTC. Translated: CASSPNRDRGAGYTF.

The V call is TRBV5-1, the J call TRBJ1-5; 9 nucleotides line up with TRBD1. The CDR3 has 14 residues. Germline V CDR1 and CDR2: SGHRS, YFSETQ. J was trimmed by 4 bases and V by 4 bases; bases with no gene match: 3. CDR3 region: CASSTGTGNQPQHF. The CDR3 bases are TGCGCCAGCAGCACTGGGACAGGGAATCAGCCCCAGCATTTT.

This clone is termed medium-sized. This CDR3 is CAWRDTHLSSYNEQFF. CDR3 nucleotides: TGTGCCTGGAGAGACACTCATTTGTCCTCCTACAATGAGCAGTTCTTC. V and J are TRBV30 and TRBJ2-1; D unclear. Germline V gene lookup returns CDR1 GTSNPN and CDR2 SVGIG (reference sequence). The length of the CDR3 is 16 residues. V lost 3 bases to trimming and J lost 0 bases, with 15 bases between them.

The chain carries TRBV11-2 and TRBJ2-7; TRBD1 might be the D (6 bases). V was trimmed by 3 bases and J by 6 bases, leaving 15 bases between them. The CDR3 length is 14 residues. Germline CDR1 is SGHAT and CDR2 is FQNNGV. CDR3 sequence (DNA): TGTGCCAGCAGCTTCAACGTACAGGGACGCGAGCAGTACTTC. Amino acids: CASSFNVQGREQYF.

The chain recombines TRBV6-6 with TRBJ2-7; tentative D call: TRBD2 (6 bases). Deletions cut 2 bases from V and 3 bases from J, with 11 bases between. In germline, CDR1 is MNHNY, CDR2 SVGAGI (reference sequence). CDR3 size: 14 residues. The CDR3 DNA reads TGTGCCAGCAGTTACGAAGGGAGGAACTACGAGCAGTACTTC. It translates to CASSYEGRNYEQYF.

The chain joins TRBV2 to TRBJ1-1, with a possible D match to TRBD1 (5 bases). Germline V gives CDR1 SNHLY, CDR2 FYNNEI. V lost 6 bases and J 4 bases, leaving 6 bases between the germline ends. The CDR3 loop spans 11 amino acids. CDR3 coding DNA: TGTGCCAGCAGGACAGCCACTGAAGCTTTCTTT. Protein: CASRTATEAFF.

The chain has TRBV10-1 and TRBJ1-2, with a possible D match to TRBD1 (6 bases). The CDR3 is 10 amino acids. CDR1 is WNHNN, CDR2 SYGVQD, per germline (reference sequence). The ends were cut back, 10 bases at V and 8 bases at J, with 11 bases in the middle. The CDR3 reads CAMSRGGYTF. In nucleotides, the CDR3 is TGCGCCATGTCCAGGGGCGGCTACACCTTC.

V gene TRBV2 combines with J gene TRBJ2-3; a possible D gene is TRBD2 (5 bases). The germline V gene has CDR1 SNHLY and CDR2 FYNNEI. Trimming removed 4 bases at V and 4 bases at J, with 18 bases between. The CDR3 extends over 16 amino acids. The CDR3 DNA is TGTGCCAGCAGTGCCCTCTGGGAGTTAGCGCCAGATACGCAGTATTTT. Translation: CASSALWELAPDTQYF.

This clone was counted only a few times. V usage is TRBV18 and J usage is TRBJ1-3; D perhaps matches TRBD1 (6 bases). Trimming cost V 2 bases and J 4 bases, with 9 bases left between them. Germline CDR1 is KGHSH and CDR2 is LQKENI. This CDR3 spans 14 amino acids. CDR3 bases: TGTGCCAGCTCACCAAGAGACAGGGGAAACACCATATATTTT. Amino acid sequence: CASSPRDRGNTIYF.

The chain carries TRBV30 and TRBJ2-2; TRBD1 matches at 9 bases. In germline, CDR1 is GTSNPN, CDR2 SVGIG (reference sequence). V lost 0 bases to trimming and J lost 5 bases; unmatched junction nucleotides: 10. The CDR3 is 17 residues long. The CDR3 spells CAWSVIGRDRATGELFF. Written as DNA, the CDR3 is TGTGCCTGGAGTGTAATTGGGCGGGACAGGGCTACCGGGGAGCTGTTTTTT.

The chain employs TRBV29-1 and TRBJ2-2, with D possibly matching TRBD1 (6 bases). The CDR3 totals 14 residues. Germline V lookup: CDR1 SQVTM, CDR2 ANQGSEA. Trimming took off 7 bases at V and 5 bases at J, with 17 bases between the two ends. The DNA for the CDR3 is TGCAGCGCCGGAGCCCAGGGGAGAACCGGGGAGCTGTTTTTT. Its translation: CSAGAQGRTGELFF.

The rearrangement joins TRBV19 to TRBJ1-5; 11 nucleotides line up with TRBD1. The CDR3 is 13 residues long. Trimming cost V 9 bases and J 9 bases; bases outside gene matches: 7. Germline CDR1 reads LNHDA; CDR2 reads SQIVND (reference sequence). The chain's CDR3 is CASADRGQGPQHF. CDR3 nucleotides: TGTGCCAGCGCGGACAGGGGGCAAGGGCCCCAGCATTTT. Complete variable domain (other parts from reference TRBV19 and TRBJ1-5): DGGITQSPKYLFRKEGQNVTLSCEQNLNHDAMYWYRQDPGQGLRLIYYSQIVNDFQKGDIAEGYSVSREKKESFPLTVTSAQKNPTAFYLCASADRGQGPQHFGDGTRLSIL.

The V and J genes are TRBV6-1 and TRBJ1-2; D ambiguous. V was cut by 4 bases and J by 0 bases, with 15 bases left in between. The CDR3 runs 16 residues. Germline V gene lookup returns CDR1 MNHNS and CDR2 SASEGT. The CDR3 nucleotides are TGTGCCAGCAGTGTTCGTCGACGACTAGCTAACTATGGCTACACCTTC. Protein: CASSVRRRLANYGYTF.

The J gene is TRBJ1-2, the V gene TRBV7-8; TRBD1 matches 8 bases. Trimming removed 6 bases from V and 4 bases from J; junction bases left unmatched: 7. CDR3 length equals 14 residues. In germline, CDR1 is SGHVS, CDR2 FQNEAQ. CDR3 nucleotide sequence: TGTGCCAGCAGTTCCAGGGGGCAGGGCTATGGCTACACCTTC. Translation: CASSSRGQGYGYTF.

The chain recombines TRBV20-1 with TRBJ1-1; 7 positions match TRBD1. The CDR3 runs to 11 residues. J lost 10 bases, V lost 5 bases, and 7 bases had no gene match. CDR1 is DFQATT and CDR2 is SNEGSKA in the germline V gene (reference sequence). The CDR3, as DNA: TGCAGTGCTTTCGGACAGGCCGTAGCTTTCTTT. The encoded protein is CSAFGQAVAFF.

The chain carries TRBV5-1 and TRBJ2-3; D might be TRBD2 (6 bases). V lost 3 bases and J 0 bases, leaving 14 bases between the germline ends. This CDR3 comprises 16 residues. Germline lookup yields CDR1 SGHRS and CDR2 YFSETQ. CDR3 in amino acids: CASSWGLAVSTDTQYF. The CDR3 region has the DNA TGCGCCAGCAGCTGGGGGTTAGCGGTGAGCACAGATACGCAGTATTTT.

This clone was seen a few times. The V call is TRBV6-5, the J call TRBJ1-1; no definite D call. This CDR3 is 15 amino acids long. The germline V gene encodes CDR1 MNHEY and CDR2 SVGAGI. Trimming pared 1 base from V and 1 base from J, leaving 10 bases between. The CDR3 protein is CASSYLDLPNTEAFF. The CDR3 DNA reads TGTGCCAGCAGTTACTTGGACTTACCGAACACTGAAGCTTTCTTT.

The V call is TRBV27, the J call TRBJ1-1; TRBD1 is a possible D gene (6 bases). Trimming took 3 bases from V and 0 from J, leaving 14 bases between them. The CDR3 is 16 amino acids. From germline, CDR1 is MNHEY and CDR2 SMNVEV (reference sequence). CDR3 region: CASSLFQGRMNTEAFF. As DNA, the CDR3 is TGTGCCAGCAGTTTGTTTCAGGGGCGGATGAACACTGAAGCTTTCTTT.

This clone appeared a single time. The junction does not match germline at one end; this may be a read error. This chain connects TRBV27 to TRBJ2-1, with D possibly being TRBD1 (5 bases). The CDR3 loop spans 14 amino acids. Germline lookup yields CDR1 MNHEY and CDR2 SMNVEV (reference sequence). CDR3: CAGSLGVSYNEQFF. In DNA, the CDR3 is TGTGCCGGCAGTCTAGGGGTCTCCTACAATGAGCAGTTCTTC.

V usage is TRBV6-5 and J usage is TRBJ2-5; TRBD2 is a possible D gene (5 bases). The CDR3 extends over 15 amino acids. In germline, CDR1 is MNHEY, CDR2 SVGAGI. The V end lost 2 bases, the J end lost 3 bases, and 13 bases lay between the germline ends. CDR3 amino acids: CASSYLSGTKETQYF. The DNA of the CDR3 is TGTGCCAGCAGTTACCTCTCGGGAACTAAAGAGACCCAGTACTTC.

V usage is TRBV7-9 and J usage is TRBJ2-5; weak D call: TRBD1 (8 bases). CDR1 SEHNR and CDR2 FQNEAQ come from the germline V gene (reference sequence). V was clipped by 5 bases and J by 11 bases, with 12 bases between them. The CDR3 covers 11 residues. CDR3 sequence (DNA): TGTGCCAGCAGCACAGGGGGGGAGCAGTACTTC. Translation: CASSTGGEQYF.

This clone was detected a few times. This sequence joins TRBV7-9 and TRBJ2-1; weak D call: TRBD1 (6 bases). The CDR3 sequence is 14 residues long. CDR1 is SEHNR, CDR2 FQNEAQ, per germline (reference sequence). V shed 5 bases and J shed 4 bases, with 12 bases lying between them. In DNA, the CDR3 is TGTGCCAGCAGCCCCTGGACAGCATACAATGAGCAGTTCTTC. Its protein is CASSPWTAYNEQFF.

This rearrangement joins TRBV5-1 to TRBJ2-3, with 7 bases fitting TRBD1. The germline CDR1 and CDR2 sequences are SGHRS and YFSETQ. V trimming: 0 bases; J trimming: 3 bases; junction bases outside the gene matches: 4. The CDR3 sequence is 15 residues long. The CDR3 DNA reads as TGCGCCAGCAGCTTGGGGCAGGGGGAAACAGATACGCAGTATTTT. Amino acid sequence: CASSLGQGETDTQYF.

The genes are TRBV6-5 and TRBJ2-5, with TRBD1 as a possible D gene (5 bases). V dropped 2 bases and J dropped 9 bases, with 13 bases sitting between them. This CDR3 region has 13 residues. The V gene's germline CDR1 is MNHEY and CDR2 SVGAGI. The CDR3 DNA reads as TGTGCCAGCAGTTACGCGGCAGGGCTCGCCCAGTACTTC. It specifies CASSYAAGLAQYF.

The V and J genes are TRBV30 and TRBJ2-5, with D perhaps matching TRBD1 (6 bases). The J call is doubtful: the DNA matches TRBJ2-7 better. This CDR3 has 15 amino acids. Germline V gene sequence: CDR1 GTSNPN, CDR2 SVGIG (reference sequence). The CDR3 loop reads CAWSLAATGPYEQYF. The CDR3 bases are TGTGCCTGGAGTTTAGCCGCGACAGGACCCTACGAGCAGTACTTC.

The rearrangement uses TRBV10-2 and TRBJ2-2; no clear D. This CDR3 region has 16 residues. V was trimmed by 1 base and J by 2 bases, leaving 11 bases between them. Germline loops: CDR1 WSHSY, CDR2 SAAADI. The CDR3 loop reads CASSEFPGLNTGELFF. The CDR3 DNA reads as TGCGCCAGCAGTGAGTTTCCAGGCCTTAACACCGGGGAGCTGTTTTTT.